This T cell receptor (beta chain) was profiled in a study of blood T cells in healthy people across ages (dated by TCRdb to about 2015). As for the study more broadly: In model experiments, roughly one uniquely barcoded TCR beta cDNA molecule per two T cells was captured by template switching. Age-related changes in TCR beta repertoire diversity were measured in the study by deep sequencing normalized with unique cDNA molecular identifiers. The donors were split into four age groups: young (average about 15 years), middle-aged (around 37), aged (approximately 60) and long-lived (approximately 80). To avoid experimental bias, donors of different ages were spread randomly across the sequencing lanes. Using the same blood draw, the study looked at two additional independent replicas of 1 million unique cDNA reads for two donors, one aged 18 to 30 and the other aged 80 or older. Paper-wide results and their limitations: Because the CMV infection status of the donors was unknown, age-related changes in expanded clonotypes may potentially have been confounded. Observed TCR beta diversity per million T cells fell roughly linearly with age, and a significant reduction was already apparent by age about 43. Because profiling used bulk unsorted PBMCs, naive and antigen-experienced compartments could not be compared conclusively. Total diversity estimates from one million sequenced T cells were considered lower bounds and underestimates. The long-lived group showed more naive CD4+ T cells, fewer expanded clones and increased TCR diversity than the aged group, suggesting age selection. Observed TCR beta diversity correlated strongly with the percentage of naive T cells measured by flow cytometry.

Deletion took 4 bases off V and 2 bases off J, with a span of 16 bases between the germline ends. CDR1 and CDR2 are read off the germline V gene as SGHTA and FQGTGA. Reading from cysteine to phenylalanine, the CDR3 counts 16 amino acids. The only DNA kept is the CDR3, 48 bases in frame from the first base. The library was made by 5' RACE. The sequencer listed for this sample is Illumina HiSeq 2500. The second PCR ran for roughly 7 to 12 cycles and used a J-beta primer mix along with a sample-barcoded 5' primer. Each TCR beta cDNA molecule received a unique molecular identifier from a template-switch 5' adaptor carrying 12 random nucleotides. Each sample yielded at least 3 million CDR3-containing paired-end reads. First-strand cDNA was synthesized from all RNA with the Mint cDNA synthesis kit, primed by a TRBC-specific oligonucleotide. All cDNA was treated with uracil-DNA glycosylase and then went through a first 18-cycle PCR with the universal primers M1SS and BC2_uni_R. The study's own analysis went as follows. Each sample was normalized by randomly selecting 1 million high-quality reads, each carrying a distinct molecular identifier. Reads with shared molecular identifiers were discarded instead of being binned into consensus sequences. MiTCR, run with a Q25 quality threshold and the strictest error-elimination algorithm, handled CDR3 identification, clonotype clustering and error correction. A nonparametric unseen species model using Euler transformation provided a lower-bound estimate of total TCR beta diversity. The public reads were quality trimmed at Q25 with fastp and then assembled into clones with MiXCR by TCRdb, keeping productive beta chains. CDR3 protein duplicates are merged, each entry listing the most common genes and DNA. For this entry, the V and J calls and clone size follow TCRdb and not the study's own pipeline. The table for this sample lists roughly 1.5 million distinct CDR3 sequences; roughly 43% of them were counted only once. The ten largest clones represent over 3.5% of the sample.

Details on this clonotype: Its cognate antigen has yet to be identified. Nothing much larger sits one base from this clone, and base qualities are not available.

Donors were roughly 40 systemically healthy Caucasian individuals from Russia aged roughly 6 to 90 years. Approximately 9.7 milliliters of peripheral blood were drawn from each donor into EDTA-treated Vacutainer tubes. Ficoll-Paque density-gradient centrifugation was used to isolate PBMCs, with at least 7 million obtained per sample. Total RNA was extracted from PBMCs with Trizol reagent, with at least 6 micrograms obtained per sample. The percentages of naive CD45RAhigh/CD27high T cells were determined by flow cytometry on a PBMC aliquot from every donor. The clonotype originates from a woman between 18 and 29 years old in good health. The chain is encoded by TRBV7-3 joined to TRBJ2-3; the D region possibly corresponds to TRBD1 (5 bases align). What was sequenced was blood. The base sequence is TGTGCCAGCAGCTCAGGACAAACCTCTCTCACAGATACGCAGTATTTT. This codes for CASSSGQTSLTDTQYF.